This TCR beta chain was captured in a study of CD8+ T cells in alopecia areata. Across the whole study: It was oral tofacitinib, at 5 to 10 mg twice daily, that treated patients received. Regarding the study as a whole: Lesional scalp, especially alopecia totalis/universalis, showed higher clonality than normal scalp.

On this clone itself: Its antigen is not known.

Trimming removed 6 bases from V and 2 bases from J; junction bases left unmatched: 6. Germline V CDR1 and CDR2: MNHNY, SVGAGI (reference sequence). This CDR3 contains 14 residues. Peripheral blood, together with lesional scalp punch biopsies, was collected from alopecia areata patients. cDNA serving as the sequencing template came from extracted, reverse transcribed RNA. Profiled with immunoSEQ multiplex PCR; TCRdb holds only in-frame clones, not every one. There are over 200,000 clones in the sample; approximately 52% occur only once, and approximately 0.5% lies in the top ten. The TCR comes from a human donor with alopecia areata. The gene calls are TRBV6-6 and TRBJ1-2, with 7 bases aligning to TRBD1. Sequenced here: CD4+ T cells sorted from blood, sampled at week 0. CDR3 protein: CASRSGQMNYGYTF. The CDR3 region has the DNA TGTGCCAGCAGATCGGGACAGATGAACTATGGCTACACCTTC.